The sample holds a few counts of the clone carrying this TCR beta chain. In the study's own analysis: Estimation of nucleated cell counts was performed using reference gene primer amplification. Profiling relied on immunoSEQ multiplex PCR, and the TCRdb table lists in-frame clones only, not all of them. V, J and clone size are taken as reported in that table, and D and trimming were inferred from the DNA itself. The sample holds fewer than 50,000 clones, 90% to 95% seen once. The data originate from a study of blood T cell repertoires in COVID-19. For the study at large: Sites in the United States, Italy and Spain provided acute and convalescent COVID-19 samples.

Germline V lookup: CDR1 SGHDT, CDR2 YYEEEE. The CDR3 contains 15 residues. With 0 bases clipped from V and 2 bases from J, the junction kept 3 bases outside the gene matches. The specimen sequenced was peripheral blood. This chain links TRBV5-6 with TRBJ2-3, with 7 bases that match TRBD2. The TCR comes from a man in his fifties or sixties with COVID-19, enrolled during active disease. CDR3 amino acids: CASSLGLAATDTQYF. The CDR3 DNA follows: TGTGCCAGCAGCTTGGGGCTAGCGGCCACAGATACGCAGTATTTT.